This TCR beta chain is drawn from a study of shared clonotypes between healthy human individuals. The germline V gene encodes CDR1 SQVTM and CDR2 ANQGSEA. Trimming cost V 8 bases and J 5 bases, with 18 bases left between them. The CDR3 has 13 residues. Method: immunoSEQ multiplex PCR; TCRdb's copy keeps in-frame clones and lacks some. Of fewer than 650,000 clones listed, about 79% are singletons. This TCR came from a woman between 40 and 50 years old in good health. Some clones in this sample may be carry-over from other donors' samples. The source material was PBMCs. The rearrangement uses TRBV29-1 and TRBJ1-1; tentative D call: TRBD1 (6 bases). The CDR3 loop is CSSSRGRDTEAFF. CDR3 nucleotide sequence: TGCAGCTCCAGCAGGGGAAGAGATACTGAAGCTTTCTTT.